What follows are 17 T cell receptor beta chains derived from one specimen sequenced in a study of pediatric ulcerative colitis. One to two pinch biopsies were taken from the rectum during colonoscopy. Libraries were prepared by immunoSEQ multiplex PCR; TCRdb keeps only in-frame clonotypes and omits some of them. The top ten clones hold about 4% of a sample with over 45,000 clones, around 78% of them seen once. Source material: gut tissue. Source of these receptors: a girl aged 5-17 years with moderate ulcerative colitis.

The CDR3 nucleotides read TGTGCCATCACCGAAGATCGGACCATGAGCTACGAGCAGTACTTC. This gives the protein CAITEDRTMSYEQYF. This chain joins TRBV10-3 and TRBJ2-7; D gene uncertain. CDR3 length: 15 residues. V lost 7 bases and J 3 bases, leaving 19 bases between the germline ends. Germline assignment: CDR1 ENHRY and CDR2 SYGVKD.

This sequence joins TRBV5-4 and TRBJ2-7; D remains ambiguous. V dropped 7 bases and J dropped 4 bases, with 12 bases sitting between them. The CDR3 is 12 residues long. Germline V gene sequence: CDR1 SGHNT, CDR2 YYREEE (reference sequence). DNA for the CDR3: TGTGCCAGCTCGAAAGAAGGTTACGAGCAGTACTTC. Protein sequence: CASSKEGYEQYF.

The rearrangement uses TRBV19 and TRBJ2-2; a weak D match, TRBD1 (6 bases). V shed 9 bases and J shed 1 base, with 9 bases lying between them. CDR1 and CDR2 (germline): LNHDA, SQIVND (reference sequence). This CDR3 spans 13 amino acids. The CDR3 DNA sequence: TGTGCCAGCCTGGGACAGAACACCGGGGAGCTGTTTTTT. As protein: CASLGQNTGELFF.

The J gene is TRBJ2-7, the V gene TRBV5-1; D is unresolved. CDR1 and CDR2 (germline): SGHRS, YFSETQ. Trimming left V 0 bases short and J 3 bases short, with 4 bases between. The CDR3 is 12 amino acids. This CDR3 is CASSLDGYEQYF. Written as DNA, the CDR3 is TGCGCCAGCAGCTTGGACGGCTACGAGCAGTACTTC.

The CDR3 loop is CASSEQGGGNQPQHF. The CDR3, as DNA: TGTGCCAGCAGTGAACAGGGGGGAGGCAATCAGCCCCAGCATTTT. The gene calls are TRBV6-1 and TRBJ1-5; TRBD1 matches 7 bases. The CDR3 has 15 amino acids. V shed 2 bases and J 2 bases; nucleotides not matched to a gene: 3. Germline CDR1 reads MNHNS; CDR2 reads SASEGT.

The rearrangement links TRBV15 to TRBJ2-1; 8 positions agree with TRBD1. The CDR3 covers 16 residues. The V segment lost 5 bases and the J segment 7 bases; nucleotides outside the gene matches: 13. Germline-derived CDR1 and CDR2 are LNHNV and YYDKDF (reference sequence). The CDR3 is CATSQGPETGVNEQFF. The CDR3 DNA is TGTGCCACCAGCCAAGGGCCAGAGACAGGGGTGAATGAGCAGTTCTTC.

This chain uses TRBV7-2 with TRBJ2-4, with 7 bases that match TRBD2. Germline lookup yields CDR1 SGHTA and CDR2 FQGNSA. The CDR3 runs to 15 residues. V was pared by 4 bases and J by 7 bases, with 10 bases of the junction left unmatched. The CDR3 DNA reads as TGTGCCAGCAGCTACGTTCGCGGGAGTGGGAACATTCAGTACTTC. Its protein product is CASSYVRGSGNIQYF.

The CDR3 sequence: CASGPDSNQPQHF. The CDR3 region has the DNA TGTGCCAGCGGGCCAGATAGCAATCAGCCCCAGCATTTT. The chain combines TRBV6-6 with TRBJ1-5; D gene uncertain. CDR3 size: 13 residues. Trimming left V 8 bases short and J 0 bases short, with 8 bases between. Germline V gene data show CDR1 as MNHNY and CDR2 as SVGAGI (reference sequence).

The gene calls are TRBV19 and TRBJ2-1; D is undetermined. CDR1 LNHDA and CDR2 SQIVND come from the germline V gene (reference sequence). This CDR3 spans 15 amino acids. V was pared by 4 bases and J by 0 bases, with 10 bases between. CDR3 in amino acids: CASSNLPGSYNEQFF. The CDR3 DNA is TGTGCCAGTAGTAACCTCCCGGGCTCCTACAATGAGCAGTTCTTC.

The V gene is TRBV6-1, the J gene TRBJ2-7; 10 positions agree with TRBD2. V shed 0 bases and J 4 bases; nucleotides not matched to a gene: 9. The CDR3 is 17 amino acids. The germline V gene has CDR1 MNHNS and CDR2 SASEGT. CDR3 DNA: TGTGCCAGCAGTGAAGCTCCCACGCGGACTAGCGGATACGAGCAGTACTTC. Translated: CASSEAPTRTSGYEQYF.

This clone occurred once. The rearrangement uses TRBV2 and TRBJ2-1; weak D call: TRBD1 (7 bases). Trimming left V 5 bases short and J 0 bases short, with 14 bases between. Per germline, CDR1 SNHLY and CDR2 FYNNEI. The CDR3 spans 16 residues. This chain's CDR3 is CASSPRQGGSYNEQFF. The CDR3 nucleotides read TGTGCCAGCAGTCCAAGACAGGGAGGCTCCTACAATGAGCAGTTCTTC.

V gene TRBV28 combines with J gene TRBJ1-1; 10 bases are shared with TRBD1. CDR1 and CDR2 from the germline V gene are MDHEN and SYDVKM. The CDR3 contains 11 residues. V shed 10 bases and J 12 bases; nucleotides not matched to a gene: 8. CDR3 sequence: CATGTGVKTFF. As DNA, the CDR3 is TGTGCCACCGGGACAGGGGTAAAAACTTTCTTT.

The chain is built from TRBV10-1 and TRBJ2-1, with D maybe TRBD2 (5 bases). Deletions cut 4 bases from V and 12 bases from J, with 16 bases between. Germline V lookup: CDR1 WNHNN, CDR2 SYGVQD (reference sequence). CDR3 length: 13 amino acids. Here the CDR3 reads CASSVNSDSMQFF. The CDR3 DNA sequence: TGCGCCAGCAGTGTAAATTCGGACTCCATGCAGTTCTTC.

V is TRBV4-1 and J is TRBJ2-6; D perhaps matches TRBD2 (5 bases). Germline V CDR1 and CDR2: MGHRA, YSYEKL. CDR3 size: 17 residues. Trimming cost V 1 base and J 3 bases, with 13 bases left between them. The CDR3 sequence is CASSQVGRGSGANVLTF. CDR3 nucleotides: TGCGCCAGCAGCCAAGTAGGACGGGGAAGTGGGGCCAACGTCCTGACTTTC.

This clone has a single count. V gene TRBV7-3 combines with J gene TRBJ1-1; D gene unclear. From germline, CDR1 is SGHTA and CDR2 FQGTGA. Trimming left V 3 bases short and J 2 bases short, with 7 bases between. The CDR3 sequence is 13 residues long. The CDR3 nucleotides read TGTGCCAGCAGCTTGACGCCAAACACTGAAGCTTTCTTT. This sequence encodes CASSLTPNTEAFF.

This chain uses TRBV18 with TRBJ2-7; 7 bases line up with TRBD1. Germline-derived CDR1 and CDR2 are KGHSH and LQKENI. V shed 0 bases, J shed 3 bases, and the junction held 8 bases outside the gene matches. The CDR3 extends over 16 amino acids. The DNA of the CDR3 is TGTGCCAGCTCACCACCGAACAGGGGTATTGACTACGAGCAGTACTTC. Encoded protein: CASSPPNRGIDYEQYF.

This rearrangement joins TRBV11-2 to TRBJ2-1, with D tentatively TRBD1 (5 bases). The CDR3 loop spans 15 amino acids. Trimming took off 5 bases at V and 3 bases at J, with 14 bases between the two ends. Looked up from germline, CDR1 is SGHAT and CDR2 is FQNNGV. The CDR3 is CASSRSGPNYNEQFF. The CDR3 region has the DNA TGTGCCAGCAGCCGATCAGGGCCGAACTACAATGAGCAGTTCTTC.